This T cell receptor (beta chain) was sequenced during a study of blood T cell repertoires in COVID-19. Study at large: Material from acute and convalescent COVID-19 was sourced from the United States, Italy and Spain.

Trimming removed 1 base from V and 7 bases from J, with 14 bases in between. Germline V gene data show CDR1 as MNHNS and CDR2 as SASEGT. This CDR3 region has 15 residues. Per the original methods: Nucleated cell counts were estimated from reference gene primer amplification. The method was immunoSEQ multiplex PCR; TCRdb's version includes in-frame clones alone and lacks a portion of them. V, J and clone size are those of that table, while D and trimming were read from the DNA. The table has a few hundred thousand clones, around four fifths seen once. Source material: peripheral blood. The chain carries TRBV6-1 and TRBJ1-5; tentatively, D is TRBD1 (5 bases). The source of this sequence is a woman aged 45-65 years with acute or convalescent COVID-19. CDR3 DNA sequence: TGTGCCAGCAGTGAAGTAGCAGGGATAAGGCAGCCCCAGCATTTT. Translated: CASSEVAGIRQPQHF.